One and the same sample provided the 29 T cell receptor beta chains below, sequenced in a study of T cell responses to AZD1222 COVID-19 vaccine. Libraries were prepared by immunoSEQ multiplex PCR; TCRdb keeps only in-frame clonotypes and omits some of them. This sample yields tens of thousands of clones, of which under 95% are seen a single time; less than 5.5% belongs to the top ten. Sequenced here: peripheral blood, sampled on day 0 of MenACWY control vaccination. The receptors derive from an adult in good health.

This chain links TRBV18 with TRBJ1-3; no reliable D call. V was trimmed by 0 bases and J by 2 bases, leaving 8 bases between them. CDR1 is KGHSH, CDR2 LQKENI, per germline. The CDR3 loop spans 15 amino acids. The CDR3 region is CASSPPVAAGNTIYF. DNA of the CDR3: TGTGCCAGCTCACCACCGGTGGCGGCTGGAAACACCATATATTTT.

The CDR3 DNA reads as TGTGCCAGCAGCTTGGTTTACCCGAACACCGGGGAGCTGTTTTTT. It yields the protein CASSLVYPNTGELFF. The J gene is TRBJ2-2, the V gene TRBV5-5; no clear D. This CDR3 has 15 amino acids. V dropped 0 bases and J dropped 0 bases, with 6 bases sitting between them. The V gene's germline CDR1 is SGHKS and CDR2 YYEKEE (reference sequence).

This chain connects TRBV25-1 to TRBJ1-5; the D gene is possibly TRBD1 (5 bases). The CDR3 totals 12 residues. V was cut by 6 bases and J by 6 bases, with 9 bases left in between. The V gene's germline CDR1 is MGHDK and CDR2 SYGVNS. The CDR3 DNA reads as TGTGCCAGCAGCAGGGTTGGTCAGCCCCAGCATTTT. Protein sequence: CASSRVGQPQHF.

The chain joins TRBV5-4 to TRBJ2-3; D perhaps matches TRBD1 (5 bases). There are 16 residues in the CDR3. V was cut by 4 bases and J by 1 base, with 16 bases left in between. Germline assignment: CDR1 SGHNT and CDR2 YYREEE (reference sequence). CDR3 protein: CASSQGPTSGTDTQYF. As DNA, the CDR3 is TGTGCCAGCAGCCAGGGCCCAACATCCGGCACAGATACGCAGTATTTT.

The chain links TRBV28 to TRBJ2-6; D is undetermined. CDR1 is MDHEN, CDR2 SYDVKM, per germline. Trimming took off 7 bases at V and 2 bases at J, with 6 bases between the two ends. This CDR3 contains 13 residues. The CDR3 sequence: CASTSAGANVLTF. The CDR3 DNA is TGTGCCAGCACGTCCGCTGGGGCCAACGTCCTGACTTTC.

J is TRBJ2-7 and V is TRBV6-5; 9 bases map to TRBD1. Germline CDR1 and CDR2: MNHEY and SVGAGI. The CDR3 sequence is 15 residues long. With V trimmed by 6 bases and J by 6 bases, 12 bases remained unmatched. CDR3 DNA sequence: TGTGCCAGCAGGCCCCCCGGGACAGGGTTGGGCGAGCAGTACTTC. Protein product: CASRPPGTGLGEQYF.

The chain links TRBV6-5 to TRBJ1-1, with unresolved D. The V end lost 5 bases, the J end lost 2 bases, and 9 bases lay between the germline ends. The germline V gene encodes CDR1 MNHEY and CDR2 SVGAGI. The CDR3 extends over 13 amino acids. In DNA form, the CDR3 reads TGTGCCAGCAGTACCCTTCCTAACACTGAAGCTTTCTTT. Translation gives CASSTLPNTEAFF.

This clone has only one observation. The gene calls are TRBV12-3 or TRBV12-4 and TRBJ1-4; D call uncertain. This CDR3 has 12 residues. V lost 5 bases and J lost 14, with 15 bases in between. CDR3 sequence: CASSDWTADLFF. The CDR3 DNA sequence: TGTGCCAGCAGTGATTGGACGGCCGACCTGTTTTTT.

The genes are TRBV6-5 and TRBJ1-4, with D tentatively TRBD1 (5 bases). The length of the CDR3 is 15 residues. The germline V gene encodes CDR1 MNHEY and CDR2 SVGAGI. V was cut by 4 bases and J by 5 bases, with 14 bases left in between. The CDR3 nucleotides read TGTGCCAGCAGTTTGACGACGGGGGGGAATGAAAAACTGTTTTTT. Translation gives CASSLTTGGNEKLFF.

In DNA, the CDR3 is TGTGCCAGCAGGGAAGCGGGAGGTCGGGAATTTGGCTACACCTTC. Translating gives CASREAGGREFGYTF. The chain uses TRBV5-6 and TRBJ1-2; D remains ambiguous. The CDR3 has 15 amino acids. Trimming pared 5 bases from V and 7 bases from J, leaving 21 bases between. Germline V gene lookup returns CDR1 SGHDT and CDR2 YYEEEE.

This chain joins TRBV19 and TRBJ2-1; 7 bases fit TRBD2. J gave up 2 bases and V 10 bases, and 17 bases lay outside the gene matches. Germline CDR1 and CDR2: LNHDA and SQIVND (reference sequence). The CDR3 consists of 17 residues. CDR3 region: CATSGTTGLSPYNEQFF. The CDR3 region has the DNA TGTGCCACGTCGGGGACTACCGGCTTGAGCCCCTACAATGAGCAGTTCTTC.

The chain has TRBV18 and TRBJ1-2; D gene uncertain. The CDR3 is 13 amino acids. Germline CDR1 reads KGHSH; CDR2 reads LQKENI. V lost 4 bases and J lost 6, with 12 bases in between. CDR3 loop: CASSLDSVHGYTF. The CDR3 DNA follows: TGTGCCAGCTCACTTGACTCCGTACATGGCTACACCTTC.

The rearrangement links TRBV6-6 to TRBJ2-7, with D uncertain. Trimming removed 2 bases from V and 3 bases from J, with 5 bases in between. The CDR3 spans 12 residues. CDR1 and CDR2 from the germline V gene are MNHNY and SVGAGI (reference sequence). This CDR3 is CASSYRIYEQYF. CDR3 nucleotides: TGTGCCAGCAGTTACAGGATCTACGAGCAGTACTTC.

V is TRBV15 and J is TRBJ2-1; tentatively, D is TRBD1 or TRBD2 (5 bases each). Germline V gives CDR1 LNHNV, CDR2 YYDKDF (reference sequence). This CDR3 comprises 14 residues. V was trimmed by 1 base and J by 5 bases, leaving 9 bases between them. The CDR3 DNA follows: TGTGCCACCAGCAGAGTCAGGGACCACAATGAGCAGTTCTTC. Translated, it gives CATSRVRDHNEQFF.

This rearrangement joins TRBV6-1 to TRBJ1-2, with TRBD1 as a possible D gene (5 bases). CDR3 length: 16 residues. Trimming stripped 3 bases from V and 0 bases from J, with 14 bases between. Per the germline V gene, CDR1 is MNHNS and CDR2 is SASEGT. For the CDR3, the DNA is TGTGCCAGCAGTGAGCTGGGACGGCAATCTAACTATGGCTACACCTTC. Encoded protein: CASSELGRQSNYGYTF.

This rearrangement joins TRBV10-2 to TRBJ1-5, with D tentatively TRBD1 (5 bases). Trimming left V 2 bases short and J 1 base short, with 6 bases between. The CDR3 loop spans 14 amino acids. The germline CDR1 and CDR2 sequences are WSHSY and SAAADI. In DNA form, the CDR3 reads TGCGCCAGCAGTGAGGCAGGGAGCAATCAGCCCCAGCATTTT. It encodes CASSEAGSNQPQHF.

The chain has TRBV28 and TRBJ1-1, with D unclear. Germline CDR1 and CDR2: MDHEN and SYDVKM. Trimming cost V 3 bases and J 6 bases, with 23 bases left between them. The CDR3 is made up of 17 amino acids. The CDR3 sequence: CASSFVLLGIPFAEAFF. CDR3 nucleotide sequence: TGTGCCAGCAGTTTTGTATTATTGGGGATCCCTTTCGCTGAAGCTTTCTTT.

This sequence joins TRBV6-1 and TRBJ2-1, with 16 bases fitting TRBD2. This CDR3 contains 15 residues. The junction had 7 bases not matched to a gene; V was cut back by 2 bases and J by 15 bases. Per the germline V gene, CDR1 is MNHNS and CDR2 is SASEGT. The CDR3 reads CASSESGTSGRALFF. CDR3 in DNA: TGTGCCAGCAGTGAATCTGGGACTAGCGGGAGGGCCTTGTTCTTC.

As regards this clone: Relative to the germline gene, one junction end is altered; a read error may explain this. The rearrangement links TRBV3-1 (or the pseudogene TRBV3-2) to TRBJ1-2; no definite D call. Germline lookup yields CDR1 LGHDT and CDR2 YNNKEL (reference sequence). CDR3 size: 13 residues. Here the CDR3 DNA reads TGTGCCAGCAGCCAAGATAATTCAGCCAGGTTCGCCTTC. Protein sequence: CASSQDNSARFAF.

This rearrangement joins TRBV19 to TRBJ1-2, with 11 bases lining up with TRBD1. V gave up 6 bases and J gave up 0 bases; unmatched junction bases: 9. Germline V CDR1 and CDR2: LNHDA, SQIVND (reference sequence). The CDR3 spans 17 residues. CDR3 protein: CASSPDGTGGTNYGYTF. The CDR3 DNA reads TGTGCCAGTAGCCCAGACGGGACAGGGGGGACTAACTATGGCTACACCTTC.

This clone has just a few counts. The rearrangement links TRBV19 to TRBJ1-5, with TRBD1 as a possible D gene (6 bases). From germline, CDR1 is LNHDA and CDR2 SQIVND (reference sequence). V gave up 4 bases and J gave up 2 bases, with 12 bases separating them. This CDR3 has 15 residues. CDR3 sequence reads: CASSTLWGRNQPQHF. The CDR3 nucleotides read TGTGCCAGTAGTACCCTTTGGGGGCGCAATCAGCCCCAGCATTTT.

CDR3 residues: CASSIGWGTNEKLFF. CDR3 nucleotides: TGTGCCAGTAGTATTGGTTGGGGGACGAATGAAAAACTGTTTTTT. V is TRBV19 and J is TRBJ1-4, with D possibly TRBD1 on 5 matching bases. The CDR3 has 15 residues. Germline lookup yields CDR1 LNHDA and CDR2 SQIVND (reference sequence). The V end lost 3 bases, the J end lost 5 bases, and 13 bases lay between the germline ends.

The chain recombines TRBV6-6 with TRBJ1-3; unclear D gene. The germline gives CDR1 MNHNY, CDR2 SVGAGI (reference sequence). CDR3 size: 10 residues. Trimming left V 7 bases short and J 6 bases short, with 4 bases between. Here the CDR3 DNA reads TGTGCCAGCACCCCAAACACCATATATTTT. This translates into CASTPNTIYF.

This chain uses TRBV6-5 with TRBJ2-1; a weak D match, TRBD2 (5 bases). V lost 2 bases, J lost 1 base, and 9 bases lay in between. Germline V gene lookup returns CDR1 MNHEY and CDR2 SVGAGI. The CDR3 sequence is 15 residues long. CDR3 loop: CASSYGGGSYNEQFF. The CDR3 DNA is TGTGCCAGCAGTTACGGCGGCGGGTCCTACAATGAGCAGTTCTTC.

The rearrangement uses TRBV20-1 and TRBJ2-7; 7 bases fit TRBD2. V gave up 6 bases and J gave up 6 bases; unmatched junction bases: 5. Germline lookup yields CDR1 DFQATT and CDR2 SNEGSKA (reference sequence). The CDR3 is 11 residues long. CDR3 bases: TGCAGTGCGGGGGGGTTGGCCGAGCAGTACTTC. Translation: CSAGGLAEQYF.

This sequence joins TRBV5-1 and TRBJ1-1; the D gene is possibly TRBD1 (5 bases). Looked up from germline, CDR1 is SGHRS and CDR2 is YFSETQ. Trimming pared 0 bases from V and 7 bases from J, leaving 7 bases between. The CDR3 extends over 12 amino acids. In DNA form, the CDR3 reads TGCGCCAGCAGCTTGGACAGGATTGAAGCTTTCTTT. It codes for CASSLDRIEAFF.

This clone was seen just once. The chain is built from TRBV2 and TRBJ1-1; no clear D. Trimming shortened V by 6 bases and J by 0 bases, and 5 bases separated the two germline ends. The germline CDR1 and CDR2 sequences are SNHLY and FYNNEI. The CDR3 covers 12 residues. CDR3: CASSLLNTEAFF. The CDR3 bases are TGTGCCAGCAGCCTCTTGAACACTGAAGCTTTCTTT.

The rearrangement joins TRBV7-2 to TRBJ2-1, with TRBD2 identical over 10 bases. In germline, CDR1 is SGHTA, CDR2 FQGNSA. This CDR3 comprises 15 residues. The V and J ends lost 6 bases and 9 bases, in that order; junction bases with no gene match: 11. Here the CDR3 reads CASSPPGLAFLEQFF. CDR3 bases: TGTGCCAGCAGTCCGCCGGGACTAGCGTTTCTTGAGCAGTTCTTC.

The gene calls are TRBV6-5 and TRBJ2-1; D is possibly TRBD1 or TRBD2 (6 bases each). Germline V gene lookup returns CDR1 MNHEY and CDR2 SVGAGI. Trimming cost V 5 bases and J 4 bases, with 15 bases left between them. There are 15 residues in the CDR3. CDR3 bases: TGTGCCAGCAGTCCAAGGGGGGACTTGTACAATGAGCAGTTCTTC. Protein: CASSPRGDLYNEQFF.